The clone carrying this T cell receptor beta chain was observed once. Generated by immunoSEQ multiplex PCR, the TCRdb table keeps only in-frame clones and is missing some. This table has about 1.1 million clones, 70% to 80% appearing once. This record comes from a study of shared clonotypes between healthy human individuals. The J segment lost 4 bases and the V segment lost 2 bases, leaving 12 bases of the junction unmatched. In germline, CDR1 is SGHRS, CDR2 YFSETQ. CDR3 length equals 17 residues. Donors comprised only Caucasian adults living in Nashville, Tennessee. The authors divided CD4+ cells into CD45RA+ naive and CD45RA-negative memory subsets.

The sequence came from a man younger than 35 in good health. Some clones in this sample may be carry-over from other donors' samples. This chain links TRBV5-1 with TRBJ1-1, with 9 bases aligning to TRBD1. Material: memory CD4+ T cells from PBMCs. The subset here: CD45RA-negative fraction. The CDR3: CASSFFAGQGMGTEAFF. CDR3 bases: TGCGCCAGCAGCTTTTTCGCCGGACAGGGGATGGGCACTGAAGCTTTCTTT.